Listed here are 32 T cell receptor beta chains from one sample, sequenced in a study of cytomegalovirus exposure and HLA in healthy donors. Primers: 60 Vbeta forward and 13 Jbeta reverse. The repertoire was sequenced with immunoSEQ multiplex PCR; TCRdb's copy has only in-frame clones and lacks some. The profile covers around 93,000 clones, with roughly four fifths appearing a single time and approximately 3% taken by the ten largest. Sequencing input: PBMCs. The receptors were sampled from a man aged 25 to 40 in good health and CMV-seropositive.

V usage is TRBV25-1 and J usage is TRBJ2-2; D uncertain. With 4 bases removed from V and 2 bases from J, the gap between germline ends came to 8 bases. Germline V gene data show CDR1 as MGHDK and CDR2 as SYGVNS. The CDR3 runs 14 residues. CDR3 nucleotides: TGTGCCAGCAGTGTTACAGACAACACCGGGGAGCTGTTTTTT. Amino acid sequence: CASSVTDNTGELFF. Full variable domain (outside the CDR3, taken from reference TRBV25-1 and TRBJ2-2): EADIYQTPRYLVIGTGKKITLECSQTMGHDKMYWYQQDPGMELHLIHYSYGVNSTEKGDLSSESTVSRIRTEHFPLTLESARPSHTSQYLCASSVTDNTGELFFGEGSRLTVL.

The V and J genes are TRBV11-2 and TRBJ2-7; 7 bases are shared with TRBD1. V trimming: 5 bases; J trimming: 3 bases; junction bases outside the gene matches: 4. Germline V gene sequence: CDR1 SGHAT, CDR2 FQNNGV. The CDR3 runs to 13 residues. DNA of the CDR3: TGTGCCAGCAGCCGGGACAGACTCTACGAGCAGTACTTC. It encodes CASSRDRLYEQYF.

This rearrangement joins TRBV25-1 to TRBJ2-7; D possibly corresponds to TRBD2 (7 bases). This CDR3 is 16 amino acids long. Deletions cut 6 bases from V and 0 bases from J, with 18 bases between. CDR1 is MGHDK and CDR2 is SYGVNS in the germline V gene. The chain's CDR3 is CASSPFGRGPSYEQYF. CDR3 bases: TGTGCCAGCAGCCCGTTCGGGCGGGGGCCCTCCTACGAGCAGTACTTC.

The chain couples TRBV6-1 to TRBJ2-3, with 8 nucleotides matching TRBD2. J lost 0 bases, V lost 4 bases, and 6 bases had no gene match. The CDR3 consists of 16 residues. The germline CDR1 and CDR2 sequences are MNHNS and SASEGT. Here the CDR3 reads CASSGTGGPSTDTQYF. DNA of the CDR3: TGTGCCAGCAGTGGTACGGGGGGGCCCAGCACAGATACGCAGTATTTT.

The chain employs TRBV7-2 and TRBJ2-7; the D gene is possibly TRBD2 (6 bases). Germline-derived CDR1 and CDR2 are SGHTA and FQGNSA. Trimming cost V 5 bases and J 4 bases, with 15 bases left between them. This CDR3 is 14 amino acids long. This CDR3 reads CASSQGEAEYEQYF. The CDR3, as DNA: TGTGCCAGCAGCCAAGGGGAGGCCGAATACGAGCAGTACTTC.

CDR3 loop: CASSLPLTSGNEQFF. In nucleotides, the CDR3 is TGTGCCAGCAGTTTGCCCCTGACTAGCGGCAATGAGCAGTTCTTC. The chain joins TRBV27 to TRBJ2-1; the match to TRBD2 covers 9 bases. V lost 3 bases to trimming and J lost 6 bases; unmatched junction nucleotides: 6. The germline V gene encodes CDR1 MNHEY and CDR2 SMNVEV (reference sequence). The CDR3 spans 15 residues.

This clone came up a few times. The chain uses TRBV4-3 and TRBJ2-7; D gene unclear. The CDR3 length is 15 residues. Germline V gene data show CDR1 as LGHNA and CDR2 as YSLEER. Trimming cost V 1 base and J 3 bases, with 13 bases left between them. The CDR3 reads CASSQASGFNYEQYF. As DNA, the CDR3 is TGCGCCAGCAGCCAAGCATCAGGCTTTAACTACGAGCAGTACTTC.

The chain employs TRBV6-1 and TRBJ1-5; 9 positions match TRBD1. CDR1 MNHNS and CDR2 SASEGT come from the germline V gene. The CDR3 runs 14 residues. Losses at the gene ends were 6 bases for V and 6 bases for J; bases not matched to a gene: 6. CDR3 protein: CASRRQGGGQPQHF. The CDR3 nucleotides are TGTGCCAGCAGAAGACAGGGGGGGGGTCAGCCCCAGCATTTT.

The chain is built from TRBV5-4 and TRBJ2-5; D uncertain. This CDR3 is 13 amino acids long. Per germline, CDR1 SGHNT and CDR2 YYREEE (reference sequence). The V end was cut by 0 bases, the J end by 5 bases, with 8 bases between. The CDR3 reads CASSLVQSETQYF. CDR3 bases: TGTGCCAGCAGCTTGGTACAAAGTGAGACCCAGTACTTC.

This sequence joins TRBV6-5 and TRBJ2-2; TRBD1 aligns across 8 bases. Per germline, CDR1 MNHEY and CDR2 SVGAGI. V lost 10 bases, J lost 4 bases, and 8 bases stayed unmatched. The CDR3 is made up of 14 amino acids. In DNA form, the CDR3 reads TGTGCCACGGACAGGGACTCGAGCACCGGGGAGCTGTTTTTT. Amino acids: CATDRDSSTGELFF.

This clone was counted a few times. J is TRBJ1-5 and V is TRBV6-5; a weak D match, TRBD1 (5 bases). The CDR3 totals 13 residues. Per germline, CDR1 MNHEY and CDR2 SVGAGI. Trimming removed 2 bases at V and 7 bases at J, with 9 bases between. The CDR3 DNA sequence: TGTGCCAGCAGTTACACTCGACAGCAGCCCCAGCATTTT. Translating gives CASSYTRQQPQHF.

The chain couples TRBV5-1 to TRBJ2-7; 9 nucleotides agree with TRBD2. This CDR3 contains 18 residues. The V gene end was trimmed by 2 bases and the J gene end by 3 bases; junction bases not matched to a gene: 15. Germline values: CDR1 SGHRS, CDR2 YFSETQ. The CDR3 loop is CASSLNLNSGSRLYEQYF. The CDR3 nucleotides read TGCGCCAGCAGCTTAAACTTAAATAGCGGGAGTAGACTCTACGAGCAGTACTTC.

The chain combines TRBV18 with TRBJ2-7; possibly TRBD1 for D (6 bases). Germline V lookup: CDR1 KGHSH, CDR2 LQKENI. The CDR3 contains 18 residues. V shed 4 bases and J shed 1 base, with 23 bases lying between them. The CDR3 sequence: CASSHFGQGLKRSYEQYF. CDR3 bases: TGTGCCAGCTCACACTTCGGGCAGGGGCTTAAGAGGTCCTACGAGCAGTACTTC. Looking up the rest from reference TRBV18 and TRBJ2-7 gives the full variable domain: NAGVMQNPRHLVRRRGQEARLRCSPMKGHSHVYWYRQLPEEGLKFMVYLQKENIIDESGMPKERFSAEFPKEGPSILRIQQVVRGDSAAYFCASSHFGQGLKRSYEQYFGPGTRLTVT.

The gene calls are TRBV18 and TRBJ2-7, with 14 bases fitting TRBD2. Looked up from germline, CDR1 is KGHSH and CDR2 is LQKENI. Trimming removed 6 bases from V and 4 bases from J; junction bases left unmatched: 14. The CDR3 length is 18 residues. This CDR3 reads CASSPNIGTSGRGYEQYF. CDR3 nucleotide sequence: TGTGCCAGCTCCCCAAATATTGGGACTAGCGGGAGAGGGTACGAGCAGTACTTC.

The J gene is TRBJ2-7, the V gene TRBV7-2; TRBD2 aligns across 7 bases. V gave up 5 bases and J gave up 6 bases; unmatched junction bases: 10. This CDR3 spans 14 amino acids. The germline CDR1 and CDR2 sequences are SGHTA and FQGNSA. The CDR3 nucleotides are TGTGCCAGCAGCCCGCGGGAGACCCGGAGCGAGCAGTACTTC. Translating gives CASSPRETRSEQYF.

This clone has just one count. The rearrangement joins TRBV5-1 to TRBJ1-2, with TRBD1 matching 10 bases. The CDR3 covers 13 residues. V gave up 4 bases and J gave up 8 bases; unmatched junction bases: 5. Germline V gives CDR1 SGHRS, CDR2 YFSETQ. CDR3 bases: TGCGCCAGCAGCATCGGGACAGGGGACGGCTACACCTTC. This codes for CASSIGTGDGYTF.

This chain joins TRBV6-6 and TRBJ2-1, with D possibly matching TRBD2 (6 bases). This CDR3 is 16 amino acids long. Germline V gives CDR1 MNHNY, CDR2 SVGAGI (reference sequence). V lost 2 bases, J lost 0 bases, and 11 bases lay in between. DNA for the CDR3: TGTGCCAGCAGTTACCCCCGGGGGAGCTCCTACAATGAGCAGTTCTTC. Translated: CASSYPRGSSYNEQFF.

The chain combines TRBV29-1 with TRBJ1-5; D is perhaps TRBD1 (5 bases). CDR1 is SQVTM and CDR2 is ANQGSEA in the germline V gene. V was shortened by 4 bases and J by 4 bases, with 11 bases between the two germline ends. CDR3 length: 13 residues. The CDR3, as DNA: TGCAGCGTTGCGGCAGGGCTTAATCAGCCCCAGCATTTT. Protein sequence: CSVAAGLNQPQHF.

With respect to this clone: Distinct nucleotide sequences in the sample also encode this CDR3. This chain links TRBV6-1 with TRBJ2-6; TRBD1 might be the D (6 bases). The germline V gene encodes CDR1 MNHNS and CDR2 SASEGT. There are 18 residues in the CDR3. The V end lost 1 base, the J end lost 0 bases, and 13 bases lay between the germline ends. CDR3 DNA: TGTGCCAGCAGTGAAGGGCGGACAGTCAGCTCTGGGGCCAACGTCCTGACTTTC. It is translated as CASSEGRTVSSGANVLTF.

The chain employs TRBV6-6 and TRBJ1-5; D possibly corresponds to TRBD1 (6 bases). Germline loops: CDR1 MNHNY, CDR2 SVGAGI (reference sequence). Trimming cost V 8 bases and J 4 bases, with 15 bases left between them. The CDR3 runs to 14 residues. CDR3 amino acids: CASGNRVINQPQHF. The CDR3 DNA is TGTGCCAGCGGAAACAGGGTAATAAATCAGCCCCAGCATTTT.

The chain employs TRBV9 and TRBJ1-2; D remains unclear. V lost 1 base and J lost 6, with 16 bases in between. CDR3 length: 15 residues. Germline V gene data show CDR1 as SGDLS and CDR2 as YYNGEE. The CDR3 sequence: CASSVLSGCGDGYTF. The DNA of the CDR3 is TGTGCCAGCAGCGTACTCTCCGGTTGCGGGGATGGCTACACCTTC.

This chain joins TRBV27 and TRBJ2-7; TRBD1 matches at 9 bases. Germline V gene sequence: CDR1 MNHEY, CDR2 SMNVEV (reference sequence). The V segment lost 8 bases and the J segment 4 bases; nucleotides outside the gene matches: 6. The length of the CDR3 is 13 residues. This CDR3 is CASSGTGLYEQYF. DNA for the CDR3: TGTGCCAGCTCCGGGACAGGGCTATACGAGCAGTACTTC.

This clone was detected a few times. The rearrangement joins TRBV18 to TRBJ2-4; 12 nucleotides match TRBD1. CDR1 KGHSH and CDR2 LQKENI come from the germline V gene. V shed 4 bases, J shed 8 bases, and the junction held 6 bases outside the gene matches. CDR3 size: 15 residues. The CDR3 spells CASSHRDRGQYIQYF. CDR3 DNA sequence: TGTGCCAGCTCACACCGGGACAGGGGGCAGTACATTCAGTACTTC. The whole variable domain, remainder taken from reference TRBV18 and TRBJ2-4, is NAGVMQNPRHLVRRRGQEARLRCSPMKGHSHVYWYRQLPEEGLKFMVYLQKENIIDESGMPKERFSAEFPKEGPSILRIQQVVRGDSAAYFCASSHRDRGQYIQYFGAGTRLSVL.

This chain links TRBV30 with TRBJ2-7; no definite D call. This CDR3 is built from 12 residues. Germline V gene data show CDR1 as GTSNPN and CDR2 as SVGIG (reference sequence). With 2 bases removed from V and 6 bases from J, the gap between germline ends came to 11 bases. The CDR3 DNA is TGTGCCTGGAGTCCCGTCCCCTCCGAGCAGTACTTC. It translates to CAWSPVPSEQYF.

The V and J genes are TRBV28 and TRBJ1-5; no firm D call. V lost 3 bases, J lost 6 bases, and 15 bases lay in between. The CDR3 is 15 amino acids. Per germline, CDR1 MDHEN and CDR2 SYDVKM. CDR3 bases: TGTGCCAGCAGTTTGTCGTTATTCGGTTCTCAGCCCCAGCATTTT. The encoded protein is CASSLSLFGSQPQHF.

The chain carries TRBV6-5 and TRBJ1-6; maybe TRBD1 (6 bases). This CDR3 region has 16 residues. CDR1 is MNHEY, CDR2 SVGAGI, per germline. V was shortened by 0 bases and J by 7 bases, with 13 bases between the two germline ends. The CDR3 DNA is TGTGCCAGCAGTTACTCACGGGCAGGGGTGAATTCACCCCTCCACTTT. Translating it yields CASSYSRAGVNSPLHF.

This chain joins TRBV5-1 and TRBJ2-5; the match to TRBD1 covers 7 bases. V shed 4 bases, J shed 7 bases, and the junction held 10 bases outside the gene matches. CDR1 is SGHRS, CDR2 YFSETQ, per germline. There are 14 residues in the CDR3. The CDR3 loop reads CASSPGQESGTQYF. The DNA of the CDR3 is TGCGCCAGCAGCCCTGGACAGGAAAGCGGGACCCAGTACTTC.

This clone has a handful of counts. The chain links TRBV6-5 to TRBJ1-1; no definite D call. CDR3 length equals 13 residues. CDR1 and CDR2 (germline): MNHEY, SVGAGI. The CDR3: CFAGEEGNTEAFF. CDR3 DNA: TGTTTTGCAGGAGAGGAGGGGAACACTGAAGCTTTCTTT.

A single count supports this clone. The chain joins TRBV6-1 to TRBJ1-1; tentative D call: TRBD1 (6 bases). V was cut by 5 bases and J by 2 bases, with 12 bases left in between. The length of the CDR3 is 14 residues. Looked up from germline, CDR1 is MNHNS and CDR2 is SASEGT. The CDR3: CASSLRTANTEAFF. The CDR3 bases are TGTGCCAGCAGTCTTAGGACAGCCAACACTGAAGCTTTCTTT.

This chain joins TRBV10-2 and TRBJ1-1, with TRBD1 matching over 7 bases. Germline V CDR1 and CDR2: WSHSY, SAAADI. Losses at the gene ends were 4 bases for V and 5 bases for J; bases not matched to a gene: 13. The CDR3 extends over 16 amino acids. CDR3 region: CASSVIMAGGITEAFF. DNA of the CDR3: TGCGCCAGCAGTGTAATCATGGCAGGGGGAATAACTGAAGCTTTCTTT.

The genes are TRBV6-1 and TRBJ1-3, with no clear D. Germline loops: CDR1 MNHNS, CDR2 SASEGT. With 8 bases removed from V and 0 bases from J, the gap between germline ends came to 5 bases. This CDR3 region has 12 residues. The CDR3: CASSLSGNTIYF. CDR3 DNA: TGTGCCAGCTCACTCTCTGGAAACACCATATATTTT.

The gene calls are TRBV7-6 and TRBJ2-7; D is possibly TRBD1 (6 bases). The germline CDR1 and CDR2 sequences are SGHVS and FNYEAQ. V lost 1 base and J 4 bases, leaving 14 bases between the germline ends. The CDR3 has 15 residues. For the CDR3, the DNA is TGTGCCAGCAGCTTAGGGGGCAGGGGAACTTACGAGCAGTACTTC. Encoded protein: CASSLGGRGTYEQYF. Full variable domain (rest looked up from reference TRBV7-6 and TRBJ2-7): GAGVSQSPRYKVTKRGQDVALRCDPISGHVSLYWYRQALGQGPEFLTYFNYEAQQDKSGLPNDRFSAERPEGSISTLTIQRTEQRDSAMYRCASSLGGRGTYEQYFGPGTRLTVT.